These T cell receptor beta chains were read from a single sample in a study of preoperative IRX-2 immunotherapy in early breast cancer. Profiling relied on immunoSEQ multiplex PCR, and the TCRdb table lists in-frame clones only, not all of them. The table shows some 59,000 clones, with approximately 94% occurring only once. Sampling was done from a patient treated with IRX-2 immunotherapy. These receptors were taken from a human donor with breast cancer. The CDR3 runs from the conserved cysteine through the conserved F or W. The order of the fields is V gene, D gene, J gene, clone size, CDR3 DNA, CDR3 protein. The D gene is left open where the match is weak. Only part of the rows carry a size: once, few, many, or a class if the clone is expanded.

TRBV4-2,-,TRBJ2-3,-,TGTGCCAGCAGCCTGGGGGGTTCAGATACGCAGTATTTT,CASSLGGSDTQYF
TRBV7-9,TRBD2,TRBJ2-7,-,TGTGCCAGCAGCCGCGGGACTAGCGGGAGGGCCGGGTTACGAGAGCAGTACTTC,CASSRGTSGRAGLREQYF
TRBV7-2,TRBD1,TRBJ1-3,-,TGTGCCAGCAGCTCCGGGACAGTCTCTGGAAACACCATATATTTT,CASSSGTVSGNTIYF
TRBV4-1,-,TRBJ2-1,-,TGCGCCAGCAGCCAAGTCGGGACGCCTGCGGAGCAGTTCTTC,CASSQVGTPAEQFF
TRBV5-4,TRBD2,TRBJ2-2,-,TGTGCCAGCAGCGTTCCCCGGGGGGGCAACACCGGGGAGCTGTTTTTT,CASSVPRGGNTGELFF
TRBV6-1,TRBD2,TRBJ2-7,-,TGTGCCAGCAGTAGAACCGGGACTAGCGGCTGGGAGCAGTACTTC,CASSRTGTSGWEQYF
TRBV7-9,-,TRBJ2-2,-,TGTGCCAGCAGCCCCATGGGGGAGCTGTTTTTT,CASSPMGELFF
TRBV11-2,-,TRBJ1-4,-,TGTGCCAGCAGCCTCCTCATCCGGGTGGCAGGGGTTTGGATTGAAAAACTGTTTTTT,CASSLLIRVAGVWIEKLFF
TRBV10-2,-,TRBJ2-5,once,TGCGCCAGCAGTGCCACGTTACAAGAGACCCAGTACTTC,CASSATLQETQYF
TRBV6-6,-,TRBJ2-1,-,TGTGCCAGCAGTCCCCCCACAGGCTACAATGAGCAGTTCTTC,CASSPPTGYNEQFF
TRBV7-6,TRBD2,TRBJ2-1,-,TGTGCCGGGGTGTCTAGCGGGGGAAATGAGCAGTTCTTC,CAGVSSGGNEQFF
TRBV4-3,TRBD2,TRBJ2-1,-,TGCGCCAGCAGCCAAGGCCCCCCTACTCATCCCAGCGGGGATAAGCAGTTCTTC,CASSQGPPTHPSGDKQFF
TRBV5-1,TRBD2,TRBJ2-3,-,TGCGCCAGCAAGGTCGGGGGGGCCACAGATACGCAGTATTTT,CASKVGGATDTQYF
TRBV11-1,-,TRBJ2-1,-,TGTGCCAGCAGCTTTCAGGGTAGCCCTCCTGCGAGCTCCTACAATGAGCAGTTCTTC,CASSFQGSPPASSYNEQFF
TRBV28,TRBD1,TRBJ2-7,-,TGTGCCAGCAGTTTCCCCCCTGAAACAGGGGATTACCACTACGAGCAGTACTTC,CASSFPPETGDYHYEQYF
TRBV18,-,TRBJ1-5,-,TGTGCCAGCCGGGGGGGAGGGAGCAATCAGCCCCAGCATTTT,CASRGGGSNQPQHF
TRBV5-1,-,TRBJ2-1,-,TGCGCCAGCAGCTTCTCAGCAAGCTCCTACAATGAGCAGTTCTTC,CASSFSASSYNEQFF
TRBV11-2,-,TRBJ2-3,-,TGTGCCAGCAGACCGGGCCCCTTAGTAAAAGCGGACACGCAGTATTTT,CASRPGPLVKADTQYF
TRBV7-9,TRBD2,TRBJ2-2,-,TGTGCCAGCAGCTTAGTACCTAGCGGGCCCGGGGAGCTGTTTTTT,CASSLVPSGPGELFF
TRBV4-2,TRBD2,TRBJ2-4,once,TGTGCCAGCAGCCAAGAGAGCGGGAGAGATAACATTCAGTACTTC,CASSQESGRDNIQYF
TRBV6-4,-,TRBJ2-3,-,TGTGCCAGCAGCCCTCTTCAAGGCACAGATACGCAGTATTTT,CASSPLQGTDTQYF
TRBV19,TRBD1,TRBJ1-2,-,TGTGCCAGTAGTATCAGACAGGGCTATGGCTACACCTTC,CASSIRQGYGYTF
TRBV4-3,-,TRBJ1-5,once,TGCGCCAGCAGCCAAGGGCAGTTTAGCAATCAGCCCCAGCATTTT,CASSQGQFSNQPQHF
TRBV4-2,-,TRBJ2-2,once,TGTGCCAGCAGCCAAGGAATAGCTAACACCGGGGAGCTGTTTTTT,CASSQGIANTGELFF
TRBV18,-,TRBJ1-1,-,TGTGCCAGCTCACCAGGGAAAAACACTGAAGCTTTCTTT,CASSPGKNTEAFF
TRBV27,-,TRBJ2-5,-,TGTGCCAGCAGTTTCGAGACAGGACCCCAAGAGACCCAGTACTTC,CASSFETGPQETQYF
TRBV4-1,TRBD2,TRBJ2-1,once,TGCGCCAGCAGCCTGCGGGGGAGTACCTACAATGAGCAGTTCTTC,CASSLRGSTYNEQFF
TRBV5-1,-,TRBJ2-1,-,TGCGCCAGCAGCTTTTCAGGGAGCTCCTACAATGAGCAGTTCTTC,CASSFSGSSYNEQFF
TRBV18,-,TRBJ2-5,-,TGTGCCAGCTCAACTCAGGGTGCCGGAGAGACCCAGTACTTC,CASSTQGAGETQYF
TRBV5-1,-,TRBJ2-5,-,TGCGCCAGCAGCTTCGGCTTACAAGAGACCCAGTACTTC,CASSFGLQETQYF
TRBV28,-,TRBJ1-2,-,TGTGCCAGCAGCCTCGATCCCCAATCCACAGGGAACTTGGGCTACACCTTC,CASSLDPQSTGNLGYTF
TRBV29-1,-,TRBJ2-7,-,TGCAGCGTTGGTCGCAGGGGATCCTACGAGCAGTACTTC,CSVGRRGSYEQYF
TRBV19,-,TRBJ1-5,-,TGTGCCAGTACCTTGACAGGCGGAGGTCAGCCCCAGCATTTT,CASTLTGGGQPQHF
TRBV9,TRBD1,TRBJ2-1,-,TGTGCCAGCAGCATCTGGACAGGGGCCCATGAGCAGTTCTTC,CASSIWTGAHEQFF
TRBV7-9,-,TRBJ2-7,-,TGTGCCAGCAGCCGCCGCCTGGGGGATACATACGAGCAGTACTTC,CASSRRLGDTYEQYF